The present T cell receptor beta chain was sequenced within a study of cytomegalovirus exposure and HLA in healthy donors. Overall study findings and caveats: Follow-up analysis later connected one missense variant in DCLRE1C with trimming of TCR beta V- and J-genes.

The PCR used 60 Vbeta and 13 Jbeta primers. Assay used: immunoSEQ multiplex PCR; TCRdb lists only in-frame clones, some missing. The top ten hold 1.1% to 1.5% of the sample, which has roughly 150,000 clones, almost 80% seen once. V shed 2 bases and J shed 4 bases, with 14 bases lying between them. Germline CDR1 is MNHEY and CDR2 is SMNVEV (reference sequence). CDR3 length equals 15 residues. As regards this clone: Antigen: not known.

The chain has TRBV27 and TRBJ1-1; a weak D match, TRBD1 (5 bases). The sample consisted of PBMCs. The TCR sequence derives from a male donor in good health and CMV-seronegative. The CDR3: CASSLQGHSGTEAFF. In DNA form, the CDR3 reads TGTGCCAGCAGTTTACAGGGTCATAGTGGCACTGAAGCTTTCTTT.